A selection of T cell receptor beta chains follows, all from one sample in a study of shared clonotypes between healthy human individuals. Measured with immunoSEQ multiplex PCR; TCRdb has only the in-frame clones, and not every one. The sample contains about 1 million clones, roughly 80% of which appear only once. Sequencing was performed on memory CD4+ T cells sorted from blood. Receptors were obtained from a man younger than 35 in good health. The CDR3 runs from the conserved cysteine through the conserved F or W. Each record gives: J gene, D gene, V gene, clone size, CDR3 protein, CDR3 DNA. A D gene is named only where the DNA matches it firmly. A clone size is listed for some rows: how often the clone was seen (once, few, many), or a class if it is expanded.

TRBJ1-6 | . | TRBV9 | few | CASSPGGIGNSPLHF | TGTGCCAGCAGCCCTGGGGGCATAGGGAATTCACCCCTCCACTTT
TRBJ2-2 | . | TRBV15 | . | CATSKDISIGELFF | TGTGCCACCAGCAAGGACATATCTATCGGGGAGCTGTTTTTT
TRBJ1-2 | TRBD1 | TRBV30 | . | CALRDSSNYGYTF | TGTGCCTTAAGGGACAGTTCTAACTATGGCTACACCTTC
TRBJ1-2 | TRBD1 | TRBV11-2 | . | CASSSQGDYGYTF | TGTGCCAGCAGCTCACAGGGGGACTATGGCTACACCTTC
TRBJ2-3 | . | TRBV7-8 | . | CASSWRSTDTQYF | TGTGCCAGCAGCTGGCGAAGCACAGATACGCAGTATTTT
TRBJ1-6 | . | TRBV19 | . | CASRMREGNYSPLHF | TGTGCCAGTAGAATGAGGGAGGGTAACTATTCACCCCTCCACTTT
TRBJ2-4 | TRBD1 | TRBV19 | many | CASRGTGSAKNIQYF | TGTGCCAGTAGAGGGACAGGGTCGGCCAAAAACATTCAGTACTTC
TRBJ2-3 | TRBD1 | TRBV7-2 | . | CASSFGERGQDTQYF | TGTGCCAGCAGCTTCGGTGAAAGGGGGCAAGATACGCAGTATTTT
TRBJ1-6 | TRBD1 | TRBV5-4 | . | CASSRKEGAGSPLHF | TGTGCCAGCAGCCGGAAGGAGGGGGCTGGTTCACCCCTCCACTTT
TRBJ2-2 | . | TRBV11-2 | few | CASSLEDTGELFF | TGTGCCAGCAGCTTAGAGGACACCGGGGAGCTGTTTTTT
TRBJ2-7 | TRBD1 | TRBV30 | . | CAWARDRTYEQYF | TGTGCCTGGGCCAGGGACAGAACCTACGAGCAGTACTTC
TRBJ1-1 | . | TRBV9 | . | CASSVAPATEAFF | TGTGCCAGCAGCGTAGCACCCGCCACTGAAGCTTTCTTT
TRBJ2-4 | . | TRBV7-9 | . | CASSLGRVGNIQYF | TGTGCCAGCAGCTTAGGCCGAGTCGGAAACATTCAGTACTTC
TRBJ2-1 | . | TRBV19 | . | CASSARDEQFF | TGTGCCAGTAGTGCCAGAGATGAGCAGTTCTTC
TRBJ2-1 | TRBD2 | TRBV9 | . | CASSVTSGRANEQFF | TGTGCCAGCAGCGTTACTAGCGGGAGGGCCAATGAGCAGTTCTTC
TRBJ1-5 | . | TRBV6-6 | once | CASRRQGYSNQPQHF | TGTGCCAGCAGGCGGCAGGGCTATAGCAATCAGCCCCAGCATTTT
TRBJ2-1 | . | TRBV18 | . | CASSPALYNEQFF | TGTGCCAGCTCACCCGCCCTGTACAATGAGCAGTTCTTC
TRBJ2-2 | . | TRBV4-3 | few | CASSQGAANTGELFF | TGCGCCAGCAGCCAAGGAGCGGCGAACACCGGGGAGCTGTTTTTT
TRBJ1-5 | TRBD1 | TRBV19 | many | CASSMGGQGSNQPQHF | TGTGCCAGTAGTATGGGGGGACAGGGCAGCAATCAGCCCCAGCATTTT
TRBJ2-7 | . | TRBV20-1 | . | CSAPRTYEQYF | TGCAGTGCCCCAAGGACCTACGAGCAGTACTTC
TRBJ2-5 | . | TRBV10-2 | . | CASSSGRKETQYF | TGCGCCAGCAGTTCCGGGAGAAAAGAGACCCAGTACTTC
TRBJ2-6 | TRBD2 | TRBV19 | . | CASHDKRGGPGANVLTF | TGTGCCAGTCATGACAAGCGGGGTGGGCCTGGGGCCAACGTCCTGACTTTC
TRBJ1-2 | TRBD1 | TRBV2 | . | CASSTGTGTNYGYTF | TGTGCCAGCAGCACCGGGACAGGTACTAACTATGGCTACACCTTC
TRBJ1-2 | TRBD1 | TRBV5-4 | many | CASSSTGENGYTF | TGTGCCAGCAGCTCGACAGGGGAAAATGGCTACACCTTC